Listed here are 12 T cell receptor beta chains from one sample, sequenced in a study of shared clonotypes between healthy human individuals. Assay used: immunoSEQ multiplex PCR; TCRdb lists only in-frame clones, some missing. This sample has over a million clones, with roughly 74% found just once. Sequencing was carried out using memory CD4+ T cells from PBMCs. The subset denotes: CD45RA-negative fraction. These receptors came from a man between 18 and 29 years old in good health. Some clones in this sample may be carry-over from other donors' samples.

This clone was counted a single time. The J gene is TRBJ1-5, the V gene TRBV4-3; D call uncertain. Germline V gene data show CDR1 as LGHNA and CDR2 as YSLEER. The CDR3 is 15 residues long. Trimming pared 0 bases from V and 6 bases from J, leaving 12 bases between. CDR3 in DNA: TGCGCCAGCAGCCAAGATGGCCAGTGGGGTCAGCCCCAGCATTTT. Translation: CASSQDGQWGQPQHF.

CDR3 DNA sequence: TGTGCCAGCAGTTTGTGGGGGGAACGCAATCAGCCCCAGCATTTT. Its translation is CASSLWGERNQPQHF. The rearrangement uses TRBV6-6 and TRBJ1-5; maybe TRBD1 (5 bases). This CDR3 spans 15 amino acids. V was shortened by 4 bases and J by 2 bases, with 12 bases between the two germline ends. Germline V gives CDR1 MNHNY, CDR2 SVGAGI (reference sequence).

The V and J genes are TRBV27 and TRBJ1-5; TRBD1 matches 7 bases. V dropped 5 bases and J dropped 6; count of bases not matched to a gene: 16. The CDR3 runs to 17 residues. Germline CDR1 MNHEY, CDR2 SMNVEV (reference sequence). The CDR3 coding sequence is TGTGCCAGCAGTGCCGGTCGTACGACAGGGATGGGTCAGCCCCAGCATTTT. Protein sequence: CASSAGRTTGMGQPQHF.

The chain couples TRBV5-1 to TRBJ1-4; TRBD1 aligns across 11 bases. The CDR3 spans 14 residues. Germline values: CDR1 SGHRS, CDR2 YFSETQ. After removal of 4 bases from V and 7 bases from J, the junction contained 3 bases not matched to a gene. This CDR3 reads CASSGTGGIEKLFF. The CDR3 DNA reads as TGCGCCAGCAGCGGGACAGGGGGAATTGAAAAACTGTTTTTT.

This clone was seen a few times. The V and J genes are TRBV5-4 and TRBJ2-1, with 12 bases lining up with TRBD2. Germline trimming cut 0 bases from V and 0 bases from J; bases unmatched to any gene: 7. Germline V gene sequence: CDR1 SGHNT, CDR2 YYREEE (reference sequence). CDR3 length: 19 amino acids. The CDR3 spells CASSLGLAGVAGSYNEQFF. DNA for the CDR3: TGTGCCAGCAGCTTGGGACTAGCGGGAGTCGCCGGCTCCTACAATGAGCAGTTCTTC.

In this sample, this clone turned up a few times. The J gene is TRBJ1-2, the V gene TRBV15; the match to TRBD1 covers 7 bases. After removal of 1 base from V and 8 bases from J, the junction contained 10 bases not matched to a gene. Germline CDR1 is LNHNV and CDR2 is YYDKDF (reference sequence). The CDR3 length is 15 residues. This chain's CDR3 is CATSRGTRGMEGYTF. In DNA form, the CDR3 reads TGTGCCACCAGCAGAGGGACCAGGGGGATGGAAGGCTACACCTTC.

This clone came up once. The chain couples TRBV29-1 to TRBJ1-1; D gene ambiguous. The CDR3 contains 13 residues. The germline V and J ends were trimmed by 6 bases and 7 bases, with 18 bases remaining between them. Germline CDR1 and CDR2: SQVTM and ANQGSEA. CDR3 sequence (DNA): TGCAGCGTCGGGAGGGCAGCGGTCTATGAAGCTTTCTTT. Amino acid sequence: CSVGRAAVYEAFF.

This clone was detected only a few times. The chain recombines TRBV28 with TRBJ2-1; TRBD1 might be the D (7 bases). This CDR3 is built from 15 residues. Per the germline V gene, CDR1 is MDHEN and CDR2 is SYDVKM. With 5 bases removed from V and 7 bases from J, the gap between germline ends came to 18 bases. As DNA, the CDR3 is TGTGCCAGCAGTAACGGGGGACAGTACAAAAATGAGCAGTTCTTC. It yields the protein CASSNGGQYKNEQFF.

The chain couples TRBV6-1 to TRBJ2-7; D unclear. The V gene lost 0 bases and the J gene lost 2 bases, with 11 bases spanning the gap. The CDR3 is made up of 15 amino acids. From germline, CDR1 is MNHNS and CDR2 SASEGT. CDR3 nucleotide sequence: TGTGCCAGCAGTGAAGCGCCGGCAGCCGCCTACGAGCAGTACTTC. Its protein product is CASSEAPAAAYEQYF.

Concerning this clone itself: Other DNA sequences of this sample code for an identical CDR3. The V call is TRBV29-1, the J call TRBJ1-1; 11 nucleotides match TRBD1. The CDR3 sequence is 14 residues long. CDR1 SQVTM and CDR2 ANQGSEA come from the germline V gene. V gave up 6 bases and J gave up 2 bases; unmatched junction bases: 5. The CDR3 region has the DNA TGCAGCGTAGAGGACAGGGGGCTCAACACTGAAGCTTTCTTT. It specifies CSVEDRGLNTEAFF.

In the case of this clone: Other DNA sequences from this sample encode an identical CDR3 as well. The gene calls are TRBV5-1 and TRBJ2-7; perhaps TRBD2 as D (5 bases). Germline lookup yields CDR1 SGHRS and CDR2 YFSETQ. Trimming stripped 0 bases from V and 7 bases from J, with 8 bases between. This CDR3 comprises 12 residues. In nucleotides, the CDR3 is TGCGCCAGCAGCTTGGGAGGGAGTGAGCAGTACTTC. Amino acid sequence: CASSLGGSEQYF.

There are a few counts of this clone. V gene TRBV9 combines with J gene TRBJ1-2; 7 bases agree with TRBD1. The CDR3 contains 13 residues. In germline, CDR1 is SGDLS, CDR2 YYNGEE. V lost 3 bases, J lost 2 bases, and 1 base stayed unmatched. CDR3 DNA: TGTGCCAGCAGCGCACAGGGGAACTATGGCTACACCTTC. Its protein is CASSAQGNYGYTF.